The text below deals with one TCR beta chain. Its antigen is unidentified. The data were obtained in a study of blood T cells in healthy people across ages. Overall study findings and caveats: A roughly linear fall in TCR beta diversity per million T cells was seen with increasing age.

For the second PCR, which ran for about 6 to 12 cycles, a sample-barcoded 5' primer and a J-beta primer mix were used. TCRdb ran MiXCR on the 5' RACE reads and lists one entry per CDR3 protein. The sample records some 1,500,000 distinct CDR3 sequences, 40% to 45% being singletons. CDR1 and CDR2 (germline): MNHEY, SVGEGT. J gave up 4 bases and V 7 bases, and 7 bases lay outside the gene matches. The CDR3 is made up of 14 amino acids. The sequence derives from a woman aged 18-29 years in good health. Sequenced material: blood. V and J are TRBV6-2 or TRBV6-3 and TRBJ2-1; 7 positions match TRBD1. For the CDR3, the DNA is TGTGCCAGCAACCGCACAGGGGAATACAATGAGCAGTTCTTC. This translates into CASNRTGEYNEQFF.